Sequencing of this T cell receptor beta chain was carried out in a study of low-dose radiotherapy and immunotherapy resistance in tumors. Overall study context: A total of 6.5 Gy was given to Cohort 1 as 0.5 Gy per fraction every 2 weeks. Cohort 2 received 1 Gy per fraction every two weeks, totaling 13 Gy over 26 weeks. Treatment consisted of nivolumab 240 mg every two weeks and ipilimumab 1 mg/kg every six weeks, given intravenously to patients.

Germline CDR1 reads SGHDT; CDR2 reads YYEEEE. This CDR3 has 16 amino acids. The V gene end was trimmed by 0 bases and the J gene end by 5 bases; junction bases not matched to a gene: 9. Priming of first-strand cDNA relied on TRAV- and TRBV-specific primers (covering alpha and beta chains). TCRs were put through roughly 20 PCR cycles of amplification with Phusion. A constant-region primer and the V-primer adapter served as the primer pair. Each CDR3 protein gets one entry after TCRdb re-called the reads with MiXCR. The sample shows about 58,000 distinct CDR3 sequences, around a quarter of them seen only once. This clonotype was picked up many times. Documented time point: after trial treatment. Treatment noted: LDRT plus nivolumab, ipilimumab, low-dose cyclophosphamide and aspirin (RACIN trial). As their treatment, donors received nivolumab, ipilimumab, aspirin, low-dose cyclophosphamide and low-dose radiotherapy.

The J gene is TRBJ1-1, the V gene TRBV5-6, with TRBD1 matching over 8 bases. The sequencing used PBMCs, collected after low-dose radiotherapy plus immunotherapy. This receptor was taken from a male donor with prostate cancer. The CDR3 sequence: CASSLAAGGLLTEAFF. In DNA, the CDR3 is TGTGCCAGCAGCTTGGCGGCAGGGGGCCTGTTGACTGAAGCTTTCTTT.